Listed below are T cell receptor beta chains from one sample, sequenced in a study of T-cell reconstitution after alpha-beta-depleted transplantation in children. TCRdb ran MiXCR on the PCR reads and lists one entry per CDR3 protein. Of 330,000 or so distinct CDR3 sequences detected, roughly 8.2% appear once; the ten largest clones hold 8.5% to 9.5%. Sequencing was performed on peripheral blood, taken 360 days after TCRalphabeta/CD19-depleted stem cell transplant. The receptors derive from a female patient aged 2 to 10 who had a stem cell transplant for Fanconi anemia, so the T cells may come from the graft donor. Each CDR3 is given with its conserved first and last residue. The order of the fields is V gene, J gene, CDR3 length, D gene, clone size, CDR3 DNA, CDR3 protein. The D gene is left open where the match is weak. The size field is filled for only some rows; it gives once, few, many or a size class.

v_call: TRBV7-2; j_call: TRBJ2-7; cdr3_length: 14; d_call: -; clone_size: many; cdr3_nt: TGTGCCAGCAGCATGCTTGGGAACTCCTACGAGCAGTACTTC; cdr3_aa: CASSMLGNSYEQYF
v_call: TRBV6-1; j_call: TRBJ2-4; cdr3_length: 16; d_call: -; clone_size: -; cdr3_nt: TGTGCCAGCAGTCCACCCGGAGAGCTAGCCAAAAACATTCAGTACTTC; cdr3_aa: CASSPPGELAKNIQYF
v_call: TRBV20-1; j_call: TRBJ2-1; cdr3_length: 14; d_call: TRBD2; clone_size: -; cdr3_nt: TGCAGTGCCATGAGGGGAGCGGGGGTCGATGAGCAGTTCTTC; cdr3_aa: CSAMRGAGVDEQFF
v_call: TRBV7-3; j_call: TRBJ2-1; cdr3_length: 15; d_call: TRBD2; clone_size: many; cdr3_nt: TGTGCCAGCAGCTTAATAGGGAGGGCCTACAATGAGCAGTTCTTC; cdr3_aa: CASSLIGRAYNEQFF
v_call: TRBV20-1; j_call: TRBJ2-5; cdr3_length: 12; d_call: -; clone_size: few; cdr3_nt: TGCAGTGCCATAGCGGTCCAAGAGACCCAGTACTTC; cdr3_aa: CSAIAVQETQYF
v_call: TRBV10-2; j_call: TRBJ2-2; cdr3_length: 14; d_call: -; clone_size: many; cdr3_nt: TGCGCCAGCAGTGAGACAGTGTGGACCGGGGAGCTGTTTTTT; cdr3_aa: CASSETVWTGELFF
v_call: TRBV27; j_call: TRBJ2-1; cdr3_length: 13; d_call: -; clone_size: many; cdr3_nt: TGTGCCAGCCTTAGCGCCCAGGGGGGTGAGCAGTTCTTC; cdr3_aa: CASLSAQGGEQFF
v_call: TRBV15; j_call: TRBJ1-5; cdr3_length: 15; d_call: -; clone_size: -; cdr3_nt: TGTGCCACCAGCAGAGAACCAGGGTCCAATCAGCCCCAGCATTTT; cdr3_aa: CATSREPGSNQPQHF
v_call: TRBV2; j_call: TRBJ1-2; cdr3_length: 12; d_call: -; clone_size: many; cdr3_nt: TGTGCCAGCACCCCCCAGGGCTCTGGCTACACCTTC; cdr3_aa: CASTPQGSGYTF
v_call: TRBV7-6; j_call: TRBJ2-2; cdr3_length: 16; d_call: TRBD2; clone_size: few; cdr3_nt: TGTGCCAGCAGTCAGAAGTCGGGGGGTTGGACCGGGGAGCTGTTTTTT; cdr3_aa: CASSQKSGGWTGELFF
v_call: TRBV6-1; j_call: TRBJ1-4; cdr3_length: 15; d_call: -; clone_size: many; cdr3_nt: TGTGCCAGCAGTGAAGCGTATGGGACTAATGAAAAACTGTTTTTT; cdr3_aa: CASSEAYGTNEKLFF
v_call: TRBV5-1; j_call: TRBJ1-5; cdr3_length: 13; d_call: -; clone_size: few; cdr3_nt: TGCGCCAGCAGCTTAGCAGGGACGGAGCCCCAGCATTTT; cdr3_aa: CASSLAGTEPQHF
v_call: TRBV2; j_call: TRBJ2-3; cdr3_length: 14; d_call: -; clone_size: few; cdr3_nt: TGTGCCAGCTCCCACACCGGCCCTACAGATACGCAGTATTTT; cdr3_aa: CASSHTGPTDTQYF
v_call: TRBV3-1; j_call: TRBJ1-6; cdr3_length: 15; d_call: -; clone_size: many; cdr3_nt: TGTGCCAGCAGTGCTCGGGACGGAGGAAGGTCACCCCTCCACTTT; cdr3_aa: CASSARDGGRSPLHF
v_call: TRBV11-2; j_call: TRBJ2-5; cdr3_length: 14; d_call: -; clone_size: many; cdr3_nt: TGTGCCAGCAGCTTAGGGCTGTACCAAGAGACCCAGTACTTC; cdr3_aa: CASSLGLYQETQYF
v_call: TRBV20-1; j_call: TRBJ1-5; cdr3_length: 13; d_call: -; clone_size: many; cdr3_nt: TGCAGTGCTAGGGACCCTCACCATCAGCCCCAGCATTTT; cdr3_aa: CSARDPHHQPQHF
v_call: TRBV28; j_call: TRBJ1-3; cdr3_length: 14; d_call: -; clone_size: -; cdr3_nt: TGTGCCAGCAGTTTGAGCTACTCTGGAAACACCATATATTTT; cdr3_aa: CASSLSYSGNTIYF
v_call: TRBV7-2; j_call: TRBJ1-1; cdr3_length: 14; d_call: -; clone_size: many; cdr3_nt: TGTGCCAGCACTTCAGGAAGGGAAAGCACTGAAGCTTTCTTT; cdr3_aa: CASTSGRESTEAFF
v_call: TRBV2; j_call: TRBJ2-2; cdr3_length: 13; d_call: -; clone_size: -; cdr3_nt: TGTGCCAGCAGGGGATCCTACACCGGGGAGCTGTTTTTT; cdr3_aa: CASRGSYTGELFF
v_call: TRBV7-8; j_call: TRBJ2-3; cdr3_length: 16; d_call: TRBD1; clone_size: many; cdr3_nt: TGTGCCAGCAGCTACTACGGACAGGGGGGCACAGATACGCAGTATTTT; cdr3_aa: CASSYYGQGGTDTQYF
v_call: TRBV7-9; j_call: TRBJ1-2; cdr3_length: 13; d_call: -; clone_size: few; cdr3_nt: TGTGCCAGCAGCTTACGGGACAACTATGGCTACACCTTC; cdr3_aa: CASSLRDNYGYTF
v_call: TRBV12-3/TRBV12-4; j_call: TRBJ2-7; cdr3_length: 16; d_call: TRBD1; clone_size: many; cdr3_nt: TGTGCCAGCAGTTTGACGCACGGGACAGGGGGGAACGAGCAGTACTTC; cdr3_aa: CASSLTHGTGGNEQYF
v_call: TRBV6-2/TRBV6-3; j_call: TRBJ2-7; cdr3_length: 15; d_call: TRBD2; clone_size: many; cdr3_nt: TGTGCCAGCAGCGCCAGCGGGAGGCCCTTCTACGAGCAGTACTTC; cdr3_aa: CASSASGRPFYEQYF
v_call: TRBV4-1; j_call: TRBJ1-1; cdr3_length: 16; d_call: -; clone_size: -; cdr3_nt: TGCGCCAGCAGCCAAGAAGGGATCCGAATGAACACTGAAGCTTTCTTT; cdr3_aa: CASSQEGIRMNTEAFF
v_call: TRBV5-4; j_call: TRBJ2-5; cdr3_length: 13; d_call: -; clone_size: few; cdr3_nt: TGTGCCAGCAGCTTGAATGTTCGAGAGACCCAGTACTTC; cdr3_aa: CASSLNVRETQYF
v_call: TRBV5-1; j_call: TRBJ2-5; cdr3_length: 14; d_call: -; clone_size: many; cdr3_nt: TGCGCCAGCAGCGCATACTACCCCCAAGAGACCCAGTACTTC; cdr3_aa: CASSAYYPQETQYF
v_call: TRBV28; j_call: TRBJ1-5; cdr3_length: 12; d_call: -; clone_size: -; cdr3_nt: TGTGCCTGCCGGGACGGCAATCAGCCCCAGCATTTT; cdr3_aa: CACRDGNQPQHF
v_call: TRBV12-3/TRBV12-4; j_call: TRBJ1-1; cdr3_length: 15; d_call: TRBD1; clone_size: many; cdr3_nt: TGTGCCAGCAGCCAGACAGGGGGCCTGAACACTGAAGCTTTCTTT; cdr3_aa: CASSQTGGLNTEAFF
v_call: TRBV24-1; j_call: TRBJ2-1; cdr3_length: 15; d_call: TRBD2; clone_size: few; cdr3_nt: TGTGCCATCGGGACTAGCGGGACAAACTACAATGAGCAGTTCTTC; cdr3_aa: CAIGTSGTNYNEQFF
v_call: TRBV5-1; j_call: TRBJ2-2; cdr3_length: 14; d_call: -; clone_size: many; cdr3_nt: TGCGCCAGTCTCCCGGGGGCTCACACCGGGGAGCTGTTTTTT; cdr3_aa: CASLPGAHTGELFF
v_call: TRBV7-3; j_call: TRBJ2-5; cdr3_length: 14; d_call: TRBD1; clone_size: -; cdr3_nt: TGTGCCAGCAGCGAAACCCGGGACAGGACAATCCAGTACTTC; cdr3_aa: CASSETRDRTIQYF
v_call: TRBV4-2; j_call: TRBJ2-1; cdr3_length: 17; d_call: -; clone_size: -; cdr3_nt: TGTGCCAGCAGCCAAGAACCGGAGGGGTCTTATTACAATGAGCAGTTCTTC; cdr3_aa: CASSQEPEGSYYNEQFF